The clone carrying this T cell receptor (beta chain) was seen more than once but under ten times. The antigen is unknown. Then a second PCR, running about 7 to 11 cycles, was carried out with a sample-barcoded 5' primer and a J-beta primer mix. TCRdb re-analysed the 5' RACE reads in MiXCR, keeping a single row per CDR3 protein. Here the sample spans fewer than 1,200,000 distinct CDR3 sequences, around 27% being singletons. The sample belongs to a study of blood T cells in healthy people across ages. Study findings and constraints: The long-lived group displayed more naive CD4+ cells, plus higher diversity, than the aged donors did. TCR beta diversity correlated strongly with naive T cell percentage.

The study drew donors from healthy Caucasian individuals in Russia aged roughly 6 to 90. The CDR3 spans 14 residues. Germline V gene lookup returns CDR1 SGHRS and CDR2 YFSETQ. With 4 bases removed from V and 4 bases from J, the gap between germline ends came to 14 bases. The data also belong to a second study, concerning T cells of mothers and their children. From that paper: Over 9 million TCR beta CDR3 reads were obtained from each mother, and about 2.9 million from each child.

This TCR came from a girl aged 2-10 years in good health. The rearrangement uses TRBV5-1 and TRBJ1-2; no definite D call. Sequencing was done on a sample of blood. The CDR3 region is CASSAGSHGYGYTF. CDR3 DNA: TGCGCCAGCAGCGCTGGCAGCCACGGCTATGGCTACACCTTC.